This T cell receptor (beta chain) stems from a study of cytomegalovirus exposure and HLA in healthy donors. Amplification used 60 Vbeta primers and 13 Jbeta primers. The protocol was immunoSEQ multiplex PCR, while the TCRdb copy is restricted to in-frame clones and leaves out a portion. The table lists about 150,000 clones, 70% to 85% of them singletons. This clone appeared once. The junction and the germline gene differ at one end; a read error may be behind it. Germline CDR1 and CDR2: MDHEN and SYDVKM. This CDR3 has 12 residues. Sequencing input: PBMCs. This clonotype originated in a male donor in good health and CMV-seronegative. The chain employs TRBV28 and TRBJ2-1; TRBD2 is a possible D gene (5 bases). CDR3 loop: CLIASPPNEQFF. The CDR3 DNA is TGCCTGATAGCGTCTCCTCCTAATGAGCAGTTCTTC.